These 30 T cell receptor beta chains were all obtained from the same sample, sequenced in a study of shared T cell receptors in the human thymus. The table came from immunoSEQ multiplex PCR; TCRdb's copy has only in-frame clones and leaves some out. The sample consists of approximately 580,000 clones, around 78% of them appearing once. The sample was also reused in another study, on human thymus T cells.

Input material: thymocytes. The receptors stem from a boy in the first two years of life with a congenital heart defect.

The chain uses TRBV7-9 and TRBJ2-3, with 7 positions matching TRBD2. CDR1 SEHNR and CDR2 FQNEAQ come from the germline V gene (reference sequence). The CDR3 is 15 amino acids. With 2 bases clipped from V and 6 bases from J, the junction kept 8 bases outside the gene matches. The CDR3 DNA reads as TGTGCCAGCAGCTTATATCTAGCGGAAGCGGATACGCAGTATTTT. Translated, it gives CASSLYLAEADTQYF. Full variable domain (missing parts from reference TRBV7-9 and TRBJ2-3): DTGVSQNPRHKITKRGQNVTFRCDPISEHNRLYWYRQTLGQGPEFLTYFQNEAQLEKSRLLSDRFSAERPKGSFSTLEIQRTEQGDSAMYLCASSLYLAEADTQYFGPGTRLTVL.

The gene calls are TRBV6-8 and TRBJ1-2, with 7 bases fitting TRBD1. Unmatched junction bases numbered 7, after V lost 2 bases and J lost 4 bases. CDR1 MNHGY and CDR2 SAAAGT come from the germline V gene. This CDR3 is built from 15 residues. The CDR3 sequence is CASSYQAGGSYGYTF. Written as DNA, the CDR3 is TGTGCCAGCAGTTACCAGGCAGGGGGTAGCTATGGCTACACCTTC.

In this sample, this clone turned up a few times. The rearrangement uses TRBV28 and TRBJ1-4, with D perhaps TRBD1 (5 bases). V dropped 7 bases and J dropped 7 bases, with 22 bases sitting between them. The CDR3 runs to 16 residues. Per the germline V gene, CDR1 is MDHEN and CDR2 is SYDVKM. CDR3 DNA sequence: TGTGCCAGCACCCCGGATACGGCAGGGCAGGGTGAAAAACTGTTTTTT. This sequence encodes CASTPDTAGQGEKLFF. Filled out from reference TRBV28 and TRBJ1-4, the complete variable domain reads DVKVTQSSRYLVKRTGEKVFLECVQDMDHENMFWYRQDPGLGLRLIYFSYDVKMKEKGDIPEGYSVSREKKERFSLILESASTNQTSMYLCASTPDTAGQGEKLFFGSGTQLSVL.

This clone was counted between two and nine times. This chain uses TRBV23-1 with TRBJ2-7; 8 bases line up with TRBD2. TRBV23-1 is annotated as an ORF whose role is uncertain. The CDR3 length is 15 residues. Losses at the gene ends were 2 bases for V and 4 bases for J; bases not matched to a gene: 7. CDR3 DNA sequence: TGCGCCAGCAGTCAACGGGGGGGCTCTAGGTACGAGCAGTACTTC. Amino acid sequence: CASSQRGGSRYEQYF.

This chain connects TRBV27 to TRBJ1-1; D gene ambiguous. The CDR3 sequence is 14 residues long. Germline CDR1 reads MNHEY; CDR2 reads SMNVEV (reference sequence). V lost 1 base to trimming and J lost 1 base, with 7 bases between them. The CDR3 region is CASSLYRSNTEAFF. CDR3 nucleotides: TGTGCCAGCAGTTTATACAGATCGAACACTGAAGCTTTCTTT.

The rearrangement uses TRBV7-8 and TRBJ2-7; the match to TRBD2 covers 9 bases. CDR3 length: 15 amino acids. The germline V gene has CDR1 SGHVS and CDR2 FQNEAQ. Trimming cost V 6 bases and J 3 bases; bases outside gene matches: 9. CDR3 sequence (DNA): TGTGCCAGCAGTGCCGGGACTAGCCCCTACTACGAGCAGTACTTC. Translating gives CASSAGTSPYYEQYF.

This rearrangement joins TRBV4-2 to TRBJ2-7; the match to TRBD1 covers 9 bases. V trimming: 0 bases; J trimming: 3 bases; junction bases outside the gene matches: 9. The CDR3 spans 17 residues. The germline gives CDR1 LGHNA, CDR2 YNFKEQ. CDR3 coding DNA: TGTGCCAGCAGCCAAGATCTGGGACAGGGAGGTTTCTACGAGCAGTACTTC. Protein: CASSQDLGQGGFYEQYF.

Concerning this clone: Other DNA sequences in this specimen translate into the identical CDR3. The chain combines TRBV6-5 with TRBJ2-7; 7 nucleotides match TRBD1. The V segment lost 7 bases and the J segment 1 base; nucleotides outside the gene matches: 4. The germline V gene has CDR1 MNHEY and CDR2 SVGAGI. The CDR3 is 13 residues long. The CDR3 DNA sequence: TGTGCCAGCACTAGACAGGGATCCTACGAGCAGTACTTC. Its translation: CASTRQGSYEQYF.

This clone occurred a few times. This chain uses TRBV18 with TRBJ1-3, with D perhaps matching TRBD1 (5 bases). Trimming removed 6 bases at V and 3 bases at J, with 15 bases between. This CDR3 comprises 15 residues. CDR1 is KGHSH, CDR2 LQKENI, per germline. CDR3 DNA: TGTGCCAGCTCGTCGGCGGCGACAGTTGGAAACACCATATATTTT. Translation: CASSSAATVGNTIYF.

This clone occurred a few times. The chain recombines TRBV6-6 with TRBJ2-7; D perhaps matches TRBD2 (6 bases). Germline loops: CDR1 MNHNY, CDR2 SVGAGI (reference sequence). This CDR3 spans 14 amino acids. V was shortened by 6 bases and J by 7 bases, with 19 bases between the two germline ends. The CDR3 nucleotides are TGTGCCAGCAGCCTATTGGAGGGGCGGCGGGAGCAGTACTTC. Translation: CASSLLEGRREQYF.

The genes are TRBV10-3 and TRBJ2-1, with 14 bases identical to TRBD2. The length of the CDR3 is 17 residues. Trimming cost V 6 bases and J 5 bases; bases outside gene matches: 9. Looked up from germline, CDR1 is ENHRY and CDR2 is SYGVKD. The CDR3, as DNA: TGTGCCATCAGGGAGCCGGGACTAGCGGGAGCGGACAATGAGCAGTTCTTC. Its protein product is CAIREPGLAGADNEQFF.

This CDR3 reads CASSLAGVRGYSNQPQHF. The CDR3 coding sequence is TGTGCCAGCAGCTTGGCCGGAGTCCGGGGATATAGCAATCAGCCCCAGCATTTT. The chain combines TRBV5-4 with TRBJ1-5; D is unclear. The germline V gene has CDR1 SGHNT and CDR2 YYREEE (reference sequence). The CDR3 is 18 residues long. Trimming took 0 bases from V and 0 from J, leaving 16 bases between them.

The chain carries TRBV4-3 and TRBJ2-3; D is unresolved. Deletions cut 0 bases from V and 9 bases from J, with 10 bases between. The germline gives CDR1 LGHNA, CDR2 YSLEER. This CDR3 is 13 amino acids long. In nucleotides, the CDR3 is TGCGCCAGCAGCCAAGATCCCATCGCGACGCAGTATTTT. It is translated as CASSQDPIATQYF.

In its sample, this clone was seen a few times. The rearrangement joins TRBV5-4 to TRBJ2-1; 9 nucleotides agree with TRBD1. V shed 0 bases, J shed 4 bases, and the junction held 17 bases outside the gene matches. The CDR3 totals 20 residues. Germline V gives CDR1 SGHNT, CDR2 YYREEE (reference sequence). The CDR3 bases are TGTGCCAGCAGCTTGGGACCCACAGGGGGCGCCGTCCATGTGTACAATGAGCAGTTCTTC. Encoded protein: CASSLGPTGGAVHVYNEQFF.

This clone was observed a handful of times. In DNA form, the CDR3 reads TGCGCCAGCCCCCCGAGGGACAGGAGCTCCTACGAGCAGTACTTC. Protein sequence: CASPPRDRSSYEQYF. The chain recombines TRBV23-1 with TRBJ2-7; TRBD1 agrees at 8 bases. TRBV23-1 is treated as an ORF (open reading frame) with a function not yet certain. The CDR3 is made up of 15 amino acids. V dropped 8 bases and J dropped 0; count of bases not matched to a gene: 9.

The rearrangement links TRBV27 to TRBJ1-2; 8 bases map to TRBD1. The V and J ends lost 4 bases and 7 bases, in that order; junction bases with no gene match: 11. Germline-derived CDR1 and CDR2 are MNHEY and SMNVEV (reference sequence). The CDR3 spans 15 residues. CDR3 nucleotides: TGTGCCAGCAGTTCGAGGCAGGGGGCATCGAGTGGCTACACCTTC. Protein: CASSSRQGASSGYTF.

The genes are TRBV28 and TRBJ1-2, with TRBD1 matching 7 bases. With V trimmed by 5 bases and J by 5 bases, 11 bases remained unmatched. The germline gives CDR1 MDHEN, CDR2 SYDVKM. The CDR3 length is 15 residues. The DNA of the CDR3 is TGTGCCAGCAGTGTAATTAGGGGGCTCGGTTATGGCTACACCTTC. It codes for CASSVIRGLGYGYTF.

This chain connects TRBV4-2 to TRBJ1-2; TRBD1 matches at 9 bases. The CDR3 has 16 residues. CDR1 and CDR2 (germline): LGHNA, YNFKEQ. After removal of 0 bases from V and 7 bases from J, the junction contained 9 bases not matched to a gene. The CDR3 is CASSQDQGQGHGGYTF. The DNA of the CDR3 is TGTGCCAGCAGCCAAGATCAAGGACAGGGGCATGGTGGCTACACCTTC.

Turning to this clone: The same CDR3 arises from other DNA sequences in this sample as well. The gene calls are TRBV27 and TRBJ2-3; D unresolved. The CDR3 contains 12 residues. Germline-derived CDR1 and CDR2 are MNHEY and SMNVEV (reference sequence). Trimming left V 4 bases short and J 1 base short, with 3 bases between. CDR3 DNA: TGTGCCAGCAGTTCAGGCACAGATACGCAGTATTTT. Amino acid sequence: CASSSGTDTQYF.

The V call is TRBV4-1, the J call TRBJ2-7; 7 positions agree with TRBD2. The CDR3 spans 15 residues. Germline-derived CDR1 and CDR2 are MGHRA and YSYEKL. V was pared by 0 bases and J by 2 bases, with 4 bases of the junction left unmatched. CDR3 sequence (DNA): TGCGCCAGCAGCCAAGACGGGGGGAACCCCTACGAGCAGTACTTC. Translated, it gives CASSQDGGNPYEQYF.

The chain recombines TRBV28 with TRBJ2-1; TRBD2 matches at 9 bases. The J segment lost 8 bases and the V segment lost 5 bases, leaving 13 bases of the junction unmatched. Germline V CDR1 and CDR2: MDHEN, SYDVKM. This CDR3 has 16 amino acids. In DNA, the CDR3 is TGTGCCAGCAGTCCCTGGCGGCGGGAGGGCGTGGATGAGCAGTTCTTC. This sequence encodes CASSPWRREGVDEQFF.

This chain uses TRBV2 with TRBJ2-2; the D gene is possibly TRBD1 (6 bases). The CDR3 has 17 amino acids. The V end lost 7 bases, the J end lost 1 base, and 19 bases lay between the germline ends. CDR1 is SNHLY and CDR2 is FYNNEI in the germline V gene. CDR3 in DNA: TGTGCCAGCACCCTACACCCGGGACACCAGAACACCGGGGAGCTGTTTTTT. Protein sequence: CASTLHPGHQNTGELFF.

The chain is built from TRBV27 and TRBJ1-5; 9 nucleotides align to TRBD1. With V trimmed by 7 bases and J by 2 bases, 3 bases remained unmatched. This CDR3 region has 14 residues. Germline V gives CDR1 MNHEY, CDR2 SMNVEV (reference sequence). CDR3 DNA: TGTGCCAGCACCCGACAGGGGGGCAATCAGCCCCAGCATTTT. It translates to CASTRQGGNQPQHF.

The chain joins TRBV27 to TRBJ1-4; D might be TRBD1 (6 bases). The V end was cut by 3 bases, the J end by 0 bases, with 8 bases between. The germline CDR1 and CDR2 sequences are MNHEY and SMNVEV (reference sequence). This CDR3 spans 15 amino acids. The CDR3 protein is CASSLDSSTNEKLFF. The CDR3 nucleotides are TGTGCCAGCAGTTTGGACAGCTCAACTAATGAAAAACTGTTTTTT.

V gene TRBV19 combines with J gene TRBJ1-2; TRBD1 matches 7 bases. Germline-derived CDR1 and CDR2 are LNHDA and SQIVND (reference sequence). V lost 5 bases to trimming and J lost 4 bases; unmatched junction nucleotides: 7. CDR3 length equals 14 residues. CDR3 coding DNA: TGTGCCAGTAGTGTCCGACAGGGAGTCTATGGCTACACCTTC. Translation gives CASSVRQGVYGYTF.

In this sample, this clone turned up once. This chain uses TRBV5-6 with TRBJ2-1; a possible D gene is TRBD1 (5 bases). Germline CDR1 is SGHDT and CDR2 is YYEEEE. With 0 bases removed from V and 4 bases from J, the gap between germline ends came to 11 bases. This CDR3 contains 15 residues. The CDR3 DNA is TGTGCCAGCAGCTTGGGTCCCAGGGAATACAATGAGCAGTTCTTC. Amino acids: CASSLGPREYNEQFF.

The chain recombines TRBV7-9 with TRBJ2-3; maybe TRBD2 (6 bases). CDR3 length: 8 amino acids. CDR1 and CDR2 from the germline V gene are SEHNR and FQNEAQ (reference sequence). V dropped 8 bases and J dropped 14 bases, with 8 bases sitting between them. CDR3 sequence: CASPGGYF. The CDR3 DNA is TGTGCCAGCCCCGGGGGGTATTTT.

The rearrangement joins TRBV5-6 to TRBJ2-7; TRBD1 agrees at 10 bases. CDR1 and CDR2 from the germline V gene are SGHDT and YYEEEE. The CDR3 loop spans 14 amino acids. The trim removed 3 bases at V and 7 bases at J, leaving 7 bases unmatched. The chain's CDR3 is CASSSGTGVGEQYF. The CDR3 DNA follows: TGTGCCAGCAGCTCTGGGACAGGGGTTGGAGAGCAGTACTTC.

This chain uses TRBV4-1 with TRBJ1-5, with 7 bases identical to TRBD1. J was trimmed by 6 bases and V by 2 bases; bases with no gene match: 7. The CDR3 totals 15 residues. Germline V CDR1 and CDR2: MGHRA, YSYEKL. The DNA for the CDR3 is TGCGCCAGCAGCCAATGGGGGGACAGACTTCAGCCCCAGCATTTT. It specifies CASSQWGDRLQPQHF.

The chain employs TRBV12-5 and TRBJ1-2; D possibly corresponds to TRBD1 (6 bases). From germline, CDR1 is LGHNT and CDR2 FRNRAP. The CDR3 consists of 14 residues. Trimming pared 4 bases from V and 0 bases from J, leaving 9 bases between. For the CDR3, the DNA is TGTGCTAGTGGTTCCCGGGACACTAACTATGGCTACACCTTC. Its protein is CASGSRDTNYGYTF.